This T cell receptor beta chain derives from a study of blood T cell repertoires in COVID-19. Study in general: PBMCs, B-cell-depleted T cells, or T cells were the source of the cDNA or gDNA that made up the material.

CDR1 and CDR2 (germline): SGHTA, FQGNSA. There are 14 residues in the CDR3. V lost 5 bases, J lost 3 bases, and 4 bases stayed unmatched. This clone was seen a few times. Data came from immunoSEQ multiplex PCR; TCRdb stores just in-frame clones and leaves some out. The sample has approximately 90,000 clones; 55% to 75% are singletons. The chain has TRBV7-2 and TRBJ2-1; 7 bases are shared with TRBD1. The sequencing sample was made of peripheral blood. The receptor comes from a woman older than 75 with acute or convalescent COVID-19. The CDR3 here is CASSPGQSYNEQFF. CDR3 nucleotides: TGTGCCAGCAGCCCGGGACAGAGCTACAATGAGCAGTTCTTC.